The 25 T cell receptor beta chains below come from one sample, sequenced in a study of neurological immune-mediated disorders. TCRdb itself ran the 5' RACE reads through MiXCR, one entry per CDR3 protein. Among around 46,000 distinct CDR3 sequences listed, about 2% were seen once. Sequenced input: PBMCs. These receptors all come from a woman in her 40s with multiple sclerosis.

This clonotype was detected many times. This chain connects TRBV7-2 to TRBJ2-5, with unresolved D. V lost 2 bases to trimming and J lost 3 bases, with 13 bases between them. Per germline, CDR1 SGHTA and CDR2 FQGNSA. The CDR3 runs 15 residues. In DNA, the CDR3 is TGTGCCAGCAGCTTACGGGCCAACCCGGAAGAGACCCAGTACTTC. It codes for CASSLRANPEETQYF.

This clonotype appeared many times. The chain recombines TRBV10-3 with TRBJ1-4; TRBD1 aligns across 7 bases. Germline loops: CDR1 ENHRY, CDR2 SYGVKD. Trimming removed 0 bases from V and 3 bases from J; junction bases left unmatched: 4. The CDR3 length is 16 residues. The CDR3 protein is CAISESRGQPNEKLFF. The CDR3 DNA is TGTGCCATCAGTGAGTCGCGGGGACAGCCTAATGAAAAACTGTTTTTT.

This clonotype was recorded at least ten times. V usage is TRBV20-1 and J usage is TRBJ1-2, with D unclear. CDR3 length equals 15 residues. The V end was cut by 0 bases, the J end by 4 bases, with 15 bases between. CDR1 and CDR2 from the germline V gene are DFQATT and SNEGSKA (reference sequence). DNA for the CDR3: TGCAGTGCTAGAGATGGGCAGAGCTTACTCTATGGCTACACCTTC. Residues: CSARDGQSLLYGYTF.

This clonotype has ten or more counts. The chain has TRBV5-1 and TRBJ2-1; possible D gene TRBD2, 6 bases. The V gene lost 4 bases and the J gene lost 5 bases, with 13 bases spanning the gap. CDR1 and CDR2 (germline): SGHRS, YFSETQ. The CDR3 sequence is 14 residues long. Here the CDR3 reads CASSLVGGDNEQFF. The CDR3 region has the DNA TGCGCCAGCAGCCTCGTAGGAGGGGACAATGAGCAGTTCTTC.

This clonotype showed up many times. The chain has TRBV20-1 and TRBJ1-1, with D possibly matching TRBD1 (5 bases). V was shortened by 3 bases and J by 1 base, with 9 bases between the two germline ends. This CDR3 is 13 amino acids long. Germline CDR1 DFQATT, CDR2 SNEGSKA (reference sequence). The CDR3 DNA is TGCAGTGCTAGGGGGCGGTCGAACACTGAAGCTTTCTTT. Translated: CSARGRSNTEAFF.

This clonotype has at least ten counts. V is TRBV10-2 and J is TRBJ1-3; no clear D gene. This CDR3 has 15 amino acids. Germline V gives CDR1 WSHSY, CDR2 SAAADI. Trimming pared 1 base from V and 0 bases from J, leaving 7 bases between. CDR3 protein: CASSEYTSSGNTIYF. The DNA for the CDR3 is TGCGCCAGCAGTGAGTACACCAGCTCTGGAAACACCATATATTTT.

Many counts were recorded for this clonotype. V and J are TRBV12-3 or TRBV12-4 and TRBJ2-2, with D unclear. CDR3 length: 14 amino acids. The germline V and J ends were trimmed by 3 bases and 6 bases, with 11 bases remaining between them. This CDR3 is CASSLNSKAGELFF. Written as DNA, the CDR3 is TGTGCCAGCAGTTTGAACAGTAAGGCCGGGGAGCTGTTTTTT.

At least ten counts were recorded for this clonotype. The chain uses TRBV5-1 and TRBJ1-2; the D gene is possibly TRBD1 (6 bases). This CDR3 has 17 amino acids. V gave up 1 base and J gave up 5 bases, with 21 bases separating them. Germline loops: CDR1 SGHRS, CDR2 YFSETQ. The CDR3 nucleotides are TGCGCCAGCAGCTTGCCGCCTGGACCGGGACATCGGTATGGCTACACCTTC. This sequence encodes CASSLPPGPGHRYGYTF.

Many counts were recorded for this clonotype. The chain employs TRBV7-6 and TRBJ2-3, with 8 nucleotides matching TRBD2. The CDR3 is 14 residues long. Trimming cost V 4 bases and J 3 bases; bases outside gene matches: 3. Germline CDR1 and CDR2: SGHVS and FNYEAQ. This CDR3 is CASSYGGGTDTQYF. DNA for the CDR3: TGTGCCAGCAGCTACGGGGGGGGTACAGATACGCAGTATTTT. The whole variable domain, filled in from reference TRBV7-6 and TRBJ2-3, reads GAGVSQSPRYKVTKRGQDVALRCDPISGHVSLYWYRQALGQGPEFLTYFNYEAQQDKSGLPNDRFSAERPEGSISTLTIQRTEQRDSAMYRCASSYGGGTDTQYFGPGTRLTVL.

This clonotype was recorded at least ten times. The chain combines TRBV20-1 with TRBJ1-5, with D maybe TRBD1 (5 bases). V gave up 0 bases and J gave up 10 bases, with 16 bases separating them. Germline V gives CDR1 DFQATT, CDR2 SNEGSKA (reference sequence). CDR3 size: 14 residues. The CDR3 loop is CSARDPQGNRPQHF. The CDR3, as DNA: TGCAGTGCTAGAGACCCCCAGGGTAATCGACCCCAGCATTTT.

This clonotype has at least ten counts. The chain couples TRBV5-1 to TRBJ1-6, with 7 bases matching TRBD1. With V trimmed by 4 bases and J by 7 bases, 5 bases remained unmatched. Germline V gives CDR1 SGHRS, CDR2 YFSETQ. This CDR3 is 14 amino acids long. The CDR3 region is CASSRQGGNSPLHF. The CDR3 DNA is TGCGCCAGCAGCCGACAGGGTGGCAATTCACCCCTCCACTTT.

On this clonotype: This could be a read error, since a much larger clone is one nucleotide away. The CDR3 DNA reads TGTGCCAGCAGCTCGCAGACAGGGGACGGGGAGCTGTTTTTT. Amino acids: CASSSQTGDGELFF. The chain combines TRBV6-9 with TRBJ2-2; 8 nucleotides align to TRBD1. This CDR3 spans 14 amino acids. The germline gives CDR1 MNHGY, CDR2 SVAAGI. Trimming cost V 6 bases and J 7 bases; bases outside gene matches: 7.

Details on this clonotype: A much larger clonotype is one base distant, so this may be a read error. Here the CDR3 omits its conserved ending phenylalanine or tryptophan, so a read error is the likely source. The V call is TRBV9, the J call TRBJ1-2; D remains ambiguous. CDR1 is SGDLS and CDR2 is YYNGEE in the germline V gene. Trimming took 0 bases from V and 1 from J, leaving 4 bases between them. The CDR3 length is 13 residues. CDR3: CASSVGLNYGYTV. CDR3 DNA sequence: TGTGCCAGCAGCGTAGGGCTTAACTATGGCTACACCGTC.

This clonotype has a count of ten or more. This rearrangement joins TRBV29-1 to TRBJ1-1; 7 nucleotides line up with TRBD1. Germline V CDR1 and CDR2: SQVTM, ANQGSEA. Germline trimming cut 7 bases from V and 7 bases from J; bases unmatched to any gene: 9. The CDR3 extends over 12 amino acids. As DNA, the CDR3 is TGCAGCGCCGCTGAGGGGGCGGTTGAAGCTTTCTTT. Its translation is CSAAEGAVEAFF.

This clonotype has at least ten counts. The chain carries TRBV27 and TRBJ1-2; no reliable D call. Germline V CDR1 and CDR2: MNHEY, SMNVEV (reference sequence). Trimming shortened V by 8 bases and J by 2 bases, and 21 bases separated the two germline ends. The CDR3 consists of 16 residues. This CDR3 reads CASRPSSRVNNYGYTF. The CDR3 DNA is TGTGCCAGCCGTCCATCGTCCAGAGTCAACAACTATGGCTACACCTTC.

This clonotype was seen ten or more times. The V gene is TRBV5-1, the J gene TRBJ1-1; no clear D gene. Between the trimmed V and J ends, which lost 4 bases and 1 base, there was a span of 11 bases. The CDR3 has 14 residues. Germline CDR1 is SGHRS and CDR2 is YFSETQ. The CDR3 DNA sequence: TGCGCCAGCAGCCTAGGATACACGAACACTGAAGCTTTCTTT. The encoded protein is CASSLGYTNTEAFF. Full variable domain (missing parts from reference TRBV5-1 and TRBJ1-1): KAGVTQTPRYLIKTRGQQVTLSCSPISGHRSVSWYQQTPGQGLQFLFEYFSETQRNKGNFPGRFSGRQFSNSRSEMNVSTLELGDSALYLCASSLGYTNTEAFFGQGTRLTVV.

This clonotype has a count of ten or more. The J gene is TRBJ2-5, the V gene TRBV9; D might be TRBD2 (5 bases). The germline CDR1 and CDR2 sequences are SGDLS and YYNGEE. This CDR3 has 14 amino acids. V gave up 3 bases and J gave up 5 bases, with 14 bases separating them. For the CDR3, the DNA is TGTGCCAGCAGCGAGACTACGACGTGGGAGACCCAGTACTTC. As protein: CASSETTTWETQYF. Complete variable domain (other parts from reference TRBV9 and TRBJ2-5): DSGVTQTPKHLITATGQRVTLRCSPRSGDLSVYWYQQSLDQGLQFLIQYYNGEERAKGNILERFSAQQFPDLHSELNLSSLELGDSALYFCASSETTTWETQYFGPGTRLLVL.

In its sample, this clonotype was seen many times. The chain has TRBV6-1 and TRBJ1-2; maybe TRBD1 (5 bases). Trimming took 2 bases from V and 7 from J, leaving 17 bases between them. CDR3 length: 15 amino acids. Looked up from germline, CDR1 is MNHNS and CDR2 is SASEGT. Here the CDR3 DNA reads TGTGCCAGCAGTGAATGGGACCAAATCAACGGTGGCTACACCTTC. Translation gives CASSEWDQINGGYTF.

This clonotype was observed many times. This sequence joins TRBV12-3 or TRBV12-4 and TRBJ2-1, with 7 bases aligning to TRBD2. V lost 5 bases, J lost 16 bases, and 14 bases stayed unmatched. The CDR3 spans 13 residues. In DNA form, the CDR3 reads TGTGCCAGCAGTACCTCTAGGAGGGAGGGCGAATTCTTC. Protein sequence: CASSTSRREGEFF.

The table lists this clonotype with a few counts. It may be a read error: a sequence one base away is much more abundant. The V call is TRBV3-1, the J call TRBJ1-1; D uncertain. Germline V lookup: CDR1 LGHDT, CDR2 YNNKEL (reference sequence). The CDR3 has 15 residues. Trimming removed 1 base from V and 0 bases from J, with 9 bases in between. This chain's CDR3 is CASSQAWKLNTEAFF. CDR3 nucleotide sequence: TGTGCCAGCAGCCAAGCGTGGAAACTGAACACTGAAGCTTTCTTT.

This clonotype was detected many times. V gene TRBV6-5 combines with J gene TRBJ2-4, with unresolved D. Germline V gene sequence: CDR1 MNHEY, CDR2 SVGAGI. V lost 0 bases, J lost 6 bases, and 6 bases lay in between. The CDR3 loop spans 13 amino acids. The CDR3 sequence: CASSYSGRNIQYF. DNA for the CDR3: TGTGCCAGCAGTTACTCAGGCAGAAACATTCAGTACTTC.

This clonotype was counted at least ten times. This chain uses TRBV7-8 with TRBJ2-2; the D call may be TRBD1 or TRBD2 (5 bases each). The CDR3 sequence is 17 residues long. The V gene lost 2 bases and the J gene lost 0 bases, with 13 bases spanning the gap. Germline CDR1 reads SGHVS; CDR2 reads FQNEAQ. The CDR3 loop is CASSLTIGAANTGELFF. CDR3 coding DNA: TGTGCCAGCAGCTTAACTATCGGGGCCGCGAACACCGGGGAGCTGTTTTTT. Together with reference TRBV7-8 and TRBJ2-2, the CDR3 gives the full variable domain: GAGVSQSPRYKVAKRGQDVALRCDPISGHVSLFWYQQALGQGPEFLTYFQNEAQLDKSGLPSDRFFAERPEGSVSTLKIQRTQQEDSAVYLCASSLTIGAANTGELFFGEGSRLTVL.

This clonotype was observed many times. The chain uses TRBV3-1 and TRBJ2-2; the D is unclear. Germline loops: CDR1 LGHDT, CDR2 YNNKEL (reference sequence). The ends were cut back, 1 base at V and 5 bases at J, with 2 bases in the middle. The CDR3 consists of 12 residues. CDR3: CASSQVTGELFF. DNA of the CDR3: TGTGCCAGCAGCCAAGTAACCGGGGAGCTGTTTTTT.

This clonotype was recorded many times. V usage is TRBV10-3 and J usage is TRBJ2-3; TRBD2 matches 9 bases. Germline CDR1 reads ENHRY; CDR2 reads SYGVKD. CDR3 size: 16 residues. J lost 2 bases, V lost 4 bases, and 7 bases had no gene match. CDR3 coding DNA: TGTGCCATCAGTGGTGCGAGCGGGGGGTACACAGATACGCAGTATTTT. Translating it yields CAISGASGGYTDTQYF.

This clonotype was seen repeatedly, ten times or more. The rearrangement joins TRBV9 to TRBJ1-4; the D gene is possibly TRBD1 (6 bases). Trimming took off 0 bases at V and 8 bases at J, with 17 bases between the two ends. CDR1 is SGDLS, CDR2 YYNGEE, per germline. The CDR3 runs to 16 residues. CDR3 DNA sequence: TGTGCCAGCAGCGTAGCTACTGGGGCAGGGGACGAAAAACTGTTTTTT. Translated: CASSVATGAGDEKLFF.